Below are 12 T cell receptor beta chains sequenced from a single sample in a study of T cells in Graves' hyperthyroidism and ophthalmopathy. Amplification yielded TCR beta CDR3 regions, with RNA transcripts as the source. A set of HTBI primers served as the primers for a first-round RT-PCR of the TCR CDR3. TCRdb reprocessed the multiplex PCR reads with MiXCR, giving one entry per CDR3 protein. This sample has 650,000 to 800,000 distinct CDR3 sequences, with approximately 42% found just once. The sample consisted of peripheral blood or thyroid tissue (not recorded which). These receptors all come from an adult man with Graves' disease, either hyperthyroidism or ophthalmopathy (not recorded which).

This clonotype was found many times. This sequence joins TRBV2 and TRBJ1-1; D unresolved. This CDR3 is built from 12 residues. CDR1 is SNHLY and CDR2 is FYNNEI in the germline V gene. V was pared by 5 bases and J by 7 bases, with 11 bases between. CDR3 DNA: TGTGCCAGCAGTCTCAGGAGTTTTGAAGCTTTCTTT. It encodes CASSLRSFEAFF.

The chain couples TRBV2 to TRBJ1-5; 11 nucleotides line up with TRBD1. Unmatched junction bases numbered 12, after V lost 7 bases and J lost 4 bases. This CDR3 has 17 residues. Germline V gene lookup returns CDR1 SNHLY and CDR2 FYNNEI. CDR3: CASTGTGGSTRNQPQHF. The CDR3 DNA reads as TGTGCCAGCACCGGGACAGGGGGGTCGACACGAAATCAGCCCCAGCATTTT. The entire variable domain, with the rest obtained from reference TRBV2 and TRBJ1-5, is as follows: EPEVTQTPSHQVTQMGQEVILRCVPISNHLYFYWYRQILGQKVEFLVSFYNNEISEKSEIFDDQFSVERPDGSNFTLKIRSTKLEDSAMYFCASTGTGGSTRNQPQHFGDGTRLSIL.

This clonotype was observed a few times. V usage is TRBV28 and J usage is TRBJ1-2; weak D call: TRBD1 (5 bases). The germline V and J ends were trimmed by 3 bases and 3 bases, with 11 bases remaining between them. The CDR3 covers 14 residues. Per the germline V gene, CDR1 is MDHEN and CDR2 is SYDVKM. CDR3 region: CASSLVQDHYGYTF. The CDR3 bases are TGTGCCAGCAGTTTGGTACAGGACCACTATGGCTACACCTTC.

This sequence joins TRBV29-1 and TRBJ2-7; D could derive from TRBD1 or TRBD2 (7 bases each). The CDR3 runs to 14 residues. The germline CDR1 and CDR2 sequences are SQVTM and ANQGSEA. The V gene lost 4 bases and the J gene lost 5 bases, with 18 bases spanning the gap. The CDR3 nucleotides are TGCAGCGTTGTTCGACAGGGAGGGTTCCACGAGCAGTACTTC. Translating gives CSVVRQGGFHEQYF.

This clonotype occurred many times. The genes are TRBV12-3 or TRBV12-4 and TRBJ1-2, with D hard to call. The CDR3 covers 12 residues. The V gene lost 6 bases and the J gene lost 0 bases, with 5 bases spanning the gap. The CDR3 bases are TGTGCCAGCAGCCTGGCTAACTATGGCTACACCTTC. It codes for CASSLANYGYTF.

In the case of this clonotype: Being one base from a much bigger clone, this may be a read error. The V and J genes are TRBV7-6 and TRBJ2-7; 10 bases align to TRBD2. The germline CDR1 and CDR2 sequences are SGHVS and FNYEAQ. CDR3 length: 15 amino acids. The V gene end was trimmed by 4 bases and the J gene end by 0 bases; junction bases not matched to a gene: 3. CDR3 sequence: CASSSASGSSYEQYF. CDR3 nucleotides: TGTGCCAGCAGCTCAGCTAGCGGGAGCTCCTACGAGCAGTACTTC.

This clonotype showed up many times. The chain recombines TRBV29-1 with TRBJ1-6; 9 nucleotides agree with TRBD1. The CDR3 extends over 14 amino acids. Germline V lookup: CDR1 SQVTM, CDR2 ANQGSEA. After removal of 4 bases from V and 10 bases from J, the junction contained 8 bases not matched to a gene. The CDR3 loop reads CSVVGDRAESPLHF. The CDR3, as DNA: TGCAGCGTTGTGGGGGACAGGGCCGAATCACCCCTCCACTTT.

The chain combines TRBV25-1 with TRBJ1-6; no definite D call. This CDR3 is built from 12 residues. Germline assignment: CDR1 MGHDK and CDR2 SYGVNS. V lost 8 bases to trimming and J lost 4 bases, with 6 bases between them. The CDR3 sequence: CASGDYNSPLHF. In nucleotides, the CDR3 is TGTGCCAGCGGGGATTATAATTCACCCCTCCACTTT.

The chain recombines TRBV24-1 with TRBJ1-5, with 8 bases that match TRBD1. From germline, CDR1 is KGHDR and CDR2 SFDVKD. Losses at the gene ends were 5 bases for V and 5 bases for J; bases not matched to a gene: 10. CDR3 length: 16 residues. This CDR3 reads CATSGQGASVDQPQHF. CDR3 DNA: TGTGCCACCAGTGGTCAGGGGGCGTCGGTCGATCAGCCCCAGCATTTT.

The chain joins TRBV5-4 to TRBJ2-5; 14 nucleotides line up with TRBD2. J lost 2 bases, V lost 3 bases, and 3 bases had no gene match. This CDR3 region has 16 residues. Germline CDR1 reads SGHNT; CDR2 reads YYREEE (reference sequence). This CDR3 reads CASSWGLAGAQETQYF. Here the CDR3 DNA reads TGTGCCAGCAGCTGGGGACTAGCGGGAGCTCAAGAGACCCAGTACTTC.

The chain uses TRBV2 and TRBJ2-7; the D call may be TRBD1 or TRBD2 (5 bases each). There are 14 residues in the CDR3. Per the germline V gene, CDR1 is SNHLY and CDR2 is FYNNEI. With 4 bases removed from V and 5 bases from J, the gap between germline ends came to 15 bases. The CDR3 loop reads CASSVLGPLNEQYF. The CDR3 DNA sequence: TGTGCCAGCAGTGTTTTGGGACCCCTCAACGAGCAGTACTTC.

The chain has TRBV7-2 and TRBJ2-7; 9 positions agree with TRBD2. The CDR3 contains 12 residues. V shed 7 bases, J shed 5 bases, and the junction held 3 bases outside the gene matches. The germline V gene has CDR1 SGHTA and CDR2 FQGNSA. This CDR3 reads CASIAGEDEQYF. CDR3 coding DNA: TGTGCCAGCATAGCGGGAGAGGACGAGCAGTACTTC.